This section outlines one TCR beta chain sequence together with its context. The data were taken from a study of blood T cell repertoires in COVID-19. As for the study in general: The study drew acute and convalescent COVID-19 samples from the United States, Italy and Spain.

V was trimmed by 5 bases and J by 7 bases, leaving 17 bases between them. The CDR3 length is 15 residues. Germline values: CDR1 SGHTA, CDR2 FQGTGA. Participants, 18 to 89 years old, spanned about 26 US areas. Recovery among Cohort 3 donors was established by two negative PCRs, clearance, or symptom resolution. Sequenced by immunoSEQ multiplex PCR; TCRdb stores in-frame clones only, minus some. Among some 150,000 clones listed, about 89% were seen once. The clonotype comes from a woman between 18 and 30 years old who had recovered from COVID-19. The J gene is TRBJ2-2, the V gene TRBV7-3; D possibly corresponds to TRBD2 (5 bases). What was sequenced was PBMCs or T cells enriched from blood (not recorded which). The CDR3: CASSTPGVAHGELFF. The CDR3 bases are TGTGCCAGCAGCACACCCGGGGTCGCCCACGGGGAGCTGTTTTTT.